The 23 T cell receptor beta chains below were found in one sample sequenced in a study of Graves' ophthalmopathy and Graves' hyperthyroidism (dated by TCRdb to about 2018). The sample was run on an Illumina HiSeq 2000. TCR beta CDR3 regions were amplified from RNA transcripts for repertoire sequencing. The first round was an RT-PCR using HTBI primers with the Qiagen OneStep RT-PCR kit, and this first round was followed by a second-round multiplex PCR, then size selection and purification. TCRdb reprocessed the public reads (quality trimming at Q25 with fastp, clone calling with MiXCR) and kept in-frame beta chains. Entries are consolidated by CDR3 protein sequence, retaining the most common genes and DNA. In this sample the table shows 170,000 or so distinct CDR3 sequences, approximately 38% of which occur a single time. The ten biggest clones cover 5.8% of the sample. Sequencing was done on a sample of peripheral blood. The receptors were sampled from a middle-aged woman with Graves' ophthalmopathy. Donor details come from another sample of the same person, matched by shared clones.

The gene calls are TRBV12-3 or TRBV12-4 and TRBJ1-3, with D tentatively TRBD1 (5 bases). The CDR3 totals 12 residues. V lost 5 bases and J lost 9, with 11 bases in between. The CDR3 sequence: CASSRRVGTIYF. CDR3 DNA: TGTGCCAGCAGTCGCAGGGTTGGCACCATATATTTT.

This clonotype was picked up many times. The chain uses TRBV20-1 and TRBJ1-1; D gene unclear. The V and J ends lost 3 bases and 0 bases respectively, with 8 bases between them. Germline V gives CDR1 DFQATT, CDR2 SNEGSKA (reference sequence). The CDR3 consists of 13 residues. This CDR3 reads CSASSGLNTEAFF. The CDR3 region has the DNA TGCAGTGCTAGTTCCGGGCTGAACACTGAAGCTTTCTTT.

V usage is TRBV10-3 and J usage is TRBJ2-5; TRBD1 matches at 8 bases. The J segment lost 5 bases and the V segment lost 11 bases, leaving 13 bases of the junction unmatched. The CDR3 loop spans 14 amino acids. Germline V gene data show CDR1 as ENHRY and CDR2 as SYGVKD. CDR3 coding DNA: TGTGCCTCCAAACACGGGCAGGGGGCGGAGACCCAGTACTTC. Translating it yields CASKHGQGAETQYF.

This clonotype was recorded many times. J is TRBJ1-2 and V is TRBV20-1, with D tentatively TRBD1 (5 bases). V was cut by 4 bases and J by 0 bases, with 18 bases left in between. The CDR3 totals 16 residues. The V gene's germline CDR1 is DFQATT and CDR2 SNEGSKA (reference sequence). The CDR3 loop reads CSAISGRRNPNYGYTF. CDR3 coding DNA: TGCAGTGCTATCTCGGGACGACGTAATCCTAACTATGGCTACACCTTC.

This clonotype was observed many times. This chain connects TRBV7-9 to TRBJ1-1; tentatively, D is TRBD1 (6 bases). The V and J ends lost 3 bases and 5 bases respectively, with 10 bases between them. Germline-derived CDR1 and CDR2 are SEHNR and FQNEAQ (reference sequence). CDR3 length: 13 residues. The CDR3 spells CASSLGGHTEAFF. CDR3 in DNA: TGTGCCAGCAGCTTGGGGGGGCATACTGAAGCTTTCTTT. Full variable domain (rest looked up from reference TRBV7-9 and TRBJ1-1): DTGVSQNPRHKITKRGQNVTFRCDPISEHNRLYWYRQTLGQGPEFLTYFQNEAQLEKSRLLSDRFSAERPKGSFSTLEIQRTEQGDSAMYLCASSLGGHTEAFFGQGTRLTVV.

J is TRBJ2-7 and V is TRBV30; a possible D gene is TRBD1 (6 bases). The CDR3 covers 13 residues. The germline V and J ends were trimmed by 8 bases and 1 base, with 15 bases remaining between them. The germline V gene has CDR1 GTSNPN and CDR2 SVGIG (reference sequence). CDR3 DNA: TGTGCCGGAGGCCCGGACAGTTCCTACGAGCAGTACTTC. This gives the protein CAGGPDSSYEQYF.

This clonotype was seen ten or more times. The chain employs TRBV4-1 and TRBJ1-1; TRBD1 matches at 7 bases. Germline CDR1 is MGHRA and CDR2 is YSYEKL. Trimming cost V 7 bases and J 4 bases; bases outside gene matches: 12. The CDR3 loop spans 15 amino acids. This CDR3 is CASKHTDRTTTEAFF. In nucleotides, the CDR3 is TGCGCCAGCAAGCATACGGACAGGACAACCACTGAAGCTTTCTTT.

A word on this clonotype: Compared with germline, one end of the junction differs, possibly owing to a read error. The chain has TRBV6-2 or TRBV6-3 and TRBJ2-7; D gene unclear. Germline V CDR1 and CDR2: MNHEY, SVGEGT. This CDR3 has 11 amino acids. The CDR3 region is CASSHSGEQYF. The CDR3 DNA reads TGTGCCAGCAGTCACTCCGGGGAGCAGTACTTC.

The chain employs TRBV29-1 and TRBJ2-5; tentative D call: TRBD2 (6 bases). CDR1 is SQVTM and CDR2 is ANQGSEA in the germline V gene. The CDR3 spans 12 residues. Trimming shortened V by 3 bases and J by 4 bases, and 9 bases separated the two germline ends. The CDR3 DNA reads TGCAGCGTTGATGAGGGAGGAGAGACCCAGTACTTC. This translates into CSVDEGGETQYF.

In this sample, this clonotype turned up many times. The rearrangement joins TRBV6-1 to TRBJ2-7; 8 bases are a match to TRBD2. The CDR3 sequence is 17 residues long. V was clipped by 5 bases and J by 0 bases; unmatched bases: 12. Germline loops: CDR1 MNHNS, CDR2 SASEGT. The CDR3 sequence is CASSPSGSHYFSYEQYF. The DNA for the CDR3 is TGTGCCAGCAGTCCAAGCGGGAGCCACTATTTCTCCTACGAGCAGTACTTC.

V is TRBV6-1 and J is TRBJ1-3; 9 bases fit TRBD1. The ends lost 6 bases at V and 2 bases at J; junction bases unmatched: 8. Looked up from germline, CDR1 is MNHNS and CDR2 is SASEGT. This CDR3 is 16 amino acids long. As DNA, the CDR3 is TGTGCCAGCAGCGACAGGGGGATGGGAGCTGGAAACACCATATATTTT. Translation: CASSDRGMGAGNTIYF.

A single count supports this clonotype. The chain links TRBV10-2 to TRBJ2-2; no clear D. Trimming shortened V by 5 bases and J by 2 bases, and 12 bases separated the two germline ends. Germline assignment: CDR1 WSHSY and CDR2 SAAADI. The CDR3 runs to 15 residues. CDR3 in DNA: TGCGCCAGCAGTCCGGGCTACCATAACACCGGGGAGCTGTTTTTT. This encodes CASSPGYHNTGELFF.

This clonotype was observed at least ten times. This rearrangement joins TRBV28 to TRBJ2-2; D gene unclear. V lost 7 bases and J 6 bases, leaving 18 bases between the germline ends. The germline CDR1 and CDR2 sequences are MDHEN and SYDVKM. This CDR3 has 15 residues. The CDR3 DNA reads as TGTGCCAGCATGTCGGACCGCCCGTTTCCCGGGGAGCTGTTTTTT. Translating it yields CASMSDRPFPGELFF.

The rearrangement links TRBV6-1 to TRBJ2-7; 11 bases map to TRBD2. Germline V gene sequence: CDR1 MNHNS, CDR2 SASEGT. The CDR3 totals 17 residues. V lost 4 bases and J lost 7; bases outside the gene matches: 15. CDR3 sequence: CASSGQTVAGGAREQYF. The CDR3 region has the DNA TGTGCCAGCAGTGGCCAAACAGTAGCGGGAGGGGCGAGGGAGCAGTACTTC.

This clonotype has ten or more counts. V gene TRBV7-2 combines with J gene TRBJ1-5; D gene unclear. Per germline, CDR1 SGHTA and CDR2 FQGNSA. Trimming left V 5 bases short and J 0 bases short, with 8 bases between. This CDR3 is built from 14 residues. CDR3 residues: CASSKLYSNQPQHF. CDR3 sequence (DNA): TGTGCCAGCAGCAAACTATATAGCAATCAGCCCCAGCATTTT.

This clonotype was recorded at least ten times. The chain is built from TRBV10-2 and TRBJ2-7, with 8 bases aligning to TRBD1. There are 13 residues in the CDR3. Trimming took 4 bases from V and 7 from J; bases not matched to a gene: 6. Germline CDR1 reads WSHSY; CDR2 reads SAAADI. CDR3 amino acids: CASSGSGGSEQYF. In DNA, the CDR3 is TGCGCCAGCAGTGGGTCAGGGGGCAGTGAGCAGTACTTC.

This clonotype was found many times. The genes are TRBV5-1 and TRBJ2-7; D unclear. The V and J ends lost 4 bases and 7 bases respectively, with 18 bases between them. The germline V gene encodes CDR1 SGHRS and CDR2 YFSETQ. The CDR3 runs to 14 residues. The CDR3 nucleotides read TGCGCCAGCAGCCCCCAAGGACCGACTTGGGAGCAGTACTTC. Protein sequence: CASSPQGPTWEQYF.

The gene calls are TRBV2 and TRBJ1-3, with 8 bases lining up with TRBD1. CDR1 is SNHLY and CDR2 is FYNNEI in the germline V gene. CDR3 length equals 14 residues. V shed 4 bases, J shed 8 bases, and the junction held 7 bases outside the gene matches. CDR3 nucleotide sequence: TGTGCCAGCAGTGGGACAGGGCTAGGGGACACCATATATTTT. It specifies CASSGTGLGDTIYF.

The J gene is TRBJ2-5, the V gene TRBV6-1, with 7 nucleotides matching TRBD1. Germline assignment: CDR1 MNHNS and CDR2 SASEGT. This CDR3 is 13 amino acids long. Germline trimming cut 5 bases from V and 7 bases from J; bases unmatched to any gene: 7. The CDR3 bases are TGTGCCAGCAGTCCACGACAGGGTGCGACCCAGTACTTC. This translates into CASSPRQGATQYF.

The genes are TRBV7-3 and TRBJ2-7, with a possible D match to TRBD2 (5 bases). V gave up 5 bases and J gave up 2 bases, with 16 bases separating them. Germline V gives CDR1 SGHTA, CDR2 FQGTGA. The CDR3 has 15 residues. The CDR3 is CASSVSGNGAYEQYF. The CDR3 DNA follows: TGTGCCAGCAGCGTATCCGGGAACGGTGCCTACGAGCAGTACTTC.

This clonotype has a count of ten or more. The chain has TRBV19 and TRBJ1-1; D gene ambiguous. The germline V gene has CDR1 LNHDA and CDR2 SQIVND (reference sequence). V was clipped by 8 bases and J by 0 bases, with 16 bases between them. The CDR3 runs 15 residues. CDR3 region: CASGVKVGVNTEAFF. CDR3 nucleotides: TGTGCCAGTGGCGTCAAGGTCGGTGTGAACACTGAAGCTTTCTTT.

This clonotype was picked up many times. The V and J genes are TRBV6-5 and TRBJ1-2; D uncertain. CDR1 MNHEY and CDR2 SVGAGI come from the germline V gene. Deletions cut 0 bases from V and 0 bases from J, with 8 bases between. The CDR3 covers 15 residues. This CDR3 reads CASSYSAETNYGYTF. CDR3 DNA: TGTGCCAGCAGTTACTCGGCAGAAACTAACTATGGCTACACCTTC.

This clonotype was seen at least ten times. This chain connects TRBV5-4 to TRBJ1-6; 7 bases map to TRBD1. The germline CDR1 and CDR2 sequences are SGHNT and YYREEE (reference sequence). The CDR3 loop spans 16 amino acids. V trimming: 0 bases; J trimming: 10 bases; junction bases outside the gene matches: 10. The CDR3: CASSLAGGTVESPLHF. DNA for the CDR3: TGTGCCAGCAGCTTGGCCGGCGGGACAGTTGAGTCACCCCTCCACTTT.